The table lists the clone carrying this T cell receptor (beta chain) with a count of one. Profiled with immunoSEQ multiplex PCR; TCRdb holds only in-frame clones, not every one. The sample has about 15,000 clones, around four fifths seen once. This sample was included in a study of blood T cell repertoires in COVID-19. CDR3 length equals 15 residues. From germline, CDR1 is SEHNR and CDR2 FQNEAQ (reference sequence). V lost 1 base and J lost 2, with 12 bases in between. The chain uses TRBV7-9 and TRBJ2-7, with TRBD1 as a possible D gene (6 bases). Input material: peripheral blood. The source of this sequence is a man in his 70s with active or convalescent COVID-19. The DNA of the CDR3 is TGTGCCAGCAGCTTAGTCCTGGACAGAACCTACGAGCAGTACTTC. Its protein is CASSLVLDRTYEQYF. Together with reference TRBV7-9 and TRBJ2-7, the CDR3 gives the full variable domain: DTGVSQNPRHKITKRGQNVTFRCDPISEHNRLYWYRQTLGQGPEFLTYFQNEAQLEKSRLLSDRFSAERPKGSFSTLEIQRTEQGDSAMYLCASSLVLDRTYEQYFGPGTRLTVT.